This T cell receptor beta chain stems from a study of CD8 T cells in Susac syndrome. The V and J ends lost 10 bases and 1 base respectively, with 13 bases between them. This CDR3 comprises 13 residues. Germline V gives CDR1 MNHNS, CDR2 SASEGT. It was with random hexamers that about 0.45 to 1 ug RNA was reverse transcribed. TCRdb itself ran the immunoSEQ multiplex PCR reads through MiXCR, one entry per CDR3 protein. The profile shows about 440,000 distinct CDR3 sequences, around 83% of them singletons. The clonotype comes from a human donor with multiple sclerosis. Sequenced sample: CD8+ T cells from PBMCs. V is TRBV6-1 and J is TRBJ1-1; possibly TRBD1 for D (5 bases). CDR3 loop: CATLGRTNTEAFF. In nucleotides, the CDR3 is TGTGCCACCCTGGGGCGAACGAACACTGAAGCTTTCTTT.